This T cell receptor beta chain derives from a study of shared clonotypes between healthy human individuals. About the study: Each donor's CD8 memory used one plate, CD8 naive two, each CD4 subset three.

Study results and limitations: Several donors held roughly 5% of naive CD4 clonotypes in common. Clonotype sharing among the donors was expected to vary with sequencing depth.

Sequencing used immunoSEQ multiplex PCR; TCRdb keeps in-frame clones, though not all of them. The sample includes around 340,000 clones, around 67% seen only once; the top ten take roughly a tenth. This clone was seen only once. Its specificity is not known. Germline V lookup: CDR1 SGHVS, CDR2 FNYEAQ. CDR3 length: 15 residues. Trimming pared 3 bases from V and 1 base from J, leaving 9 bases between. This rearrangement joins TRBV7-6 to TRBJ2-2; D is unclear. The sequenced sample consisted of memory CD4+ T cells sorted from blood. The subset is: CD45RA-negative fraction. The receptor was derived from a man between 25 and 39 years old in good health. CDR3 DNA: TGTGCCAGCAGCTTTATCCGGGTGAACACCGGGGAGCTGTTTTTT. This translates into CASSFIRVNTGELFF.